A single sample is the source of the 17 T cell receptor beta chains below, sequenced in a study of patients and donors after allogeneic stem cell transplantation. Via MiXCR, TCRdb re-called the RT-PCR reads, giving one row per CDR3 protein. The sample lists around 30,000 distinct CDR3 sequences; less than 45% were seen once. Input material: blood, either unsorted or a sorted T cell fraction (not recorded which). Receptors originate from a human donor who was either an allogeneic HSCT recipient or a stem cell or donor lymphocyte infusion donor (not recorded which). It is not recorded whose cells these are; they may come from a transplant donor.

The V call is TRBV10-3, the J call TRBJ2-3; D is unclear. Trimming pared 4 bases from V and 2 bases from J, leaving 4 bases between. CDR3 length: 12 residues. The germline V gene encodes CDR1 ENHRY and CDR2 SYGVKD. The CDR3 DNA reads TGTGCCATCAGTGGGAACACAGATACGCAGTATTTT. Its protein product is CAISGNTDTQYF.

This rearrangement joins TRBV3-1 to TRBJ2-5; D is undetermined. Germline V gives CDR1 LGHDT, CDR2 YNNKEL (reference sequence). CDR3 size: 14 residues. V was cut by 0 bases and J by 5 bases, with 10 bases left in between. The CDR3, as DNA: TGTGCCAGCAGCCAAGAGCGAGGATGGGAGACCCAGTACTTC. Protein product: CASSQERGWETQYF.

This sequence joins TRBV6-4 and TRBJ2-3; the D is unclear. V lost 2 bases and J lost 5, with 8 bases in between. Per germline, CDR1 MRHNA and CDR2 SNTAGT. The CDR3 loop spans 13 amino acids. The CDR3 nucleotides are TGTGCCAGCAGTGACGACTTCCAAGATACGCAGTATTTT. This gives the protein CASSDDFQDTQYF.

The chain carries TRBV20-1 and TRBJ2-5; D call uncertain. Germline lookup yields CDR1 DFQATT and CDR2 SNEGSKA (reference sequence). V was clipped by 7 bases and J by 3 bases, with 9 bases between them. CDR3 length: 11 residues. The CDR3 DNA follows: TGCAGTGTGGCGACCGAAGAGACCCAGTACTTC. Its protein product is CSVATEETQYF.

V gene TRBV24-1 combines with J gene TRBJ2-7; D possibly uses TRBD1 or TRBD2 (5 bases each). The CDR3 is made up of 15 amino acids. V was cut by 5 bases and J by 5 bases, with 18 bases left in between. The germline gives CDR1 KGHDR, CDR2 SFDVKD. As DNA, the CDR3 is TGTGCCACCAGTGCCCCTGAGAGGGGAAAGGACGAGCAGTACTTC. This encodes CATSAPERGKDEQYF.

This chain links TRBV23-1 with TRBJ2-7; tentative D call: TRBD1 (6 bases). TRBV23-1 belongs to the ORF category, with a function that is uncertain. The V gene lost 6 bases and the J gene lost 5 bases, with 8 bases spanning the gap. The CDR3 has 11 amino acids. The CDR3 DNA reads TGCGCCAGCAGCCGGGACAACGAGCAGTACTTC. As protein: CASSRDNEQYF.

This clonotype has more than one count but fewer than ten. The rearrangement joins TRBV11-1 to TRBJ1-6, with D unclear. This CDR3 spans 14 amino acids. Germline V CDR1 and CDR2: SGHAT, FQDESV (reference sequence). V dropped 8 bases and J dropped 9 bases, with 17 bases sitting between them. The CDR3 region has the DNA TGTGCCAGCGGGCGGAGCATCCACAGTTCACCCCTCCACTTT. This encodes CASGRSIHSSPLHF.

The genes are TRBV10-3 and TRBJ2-7; no clear D. CDR1 is ENHRY, CDR2 SYGVKD, per germline. Between the trimmed V and J ends, which lost 0 bases and 5 bases, there was a span of 14 bases. This CDR3 is built from 15 residues. CDR3 loop: CAISESVAASNEQYF. DNA for the CDR3: TGTGCCATCAGTGAGTCAGTGGCAGCCTCAAACGAGCAGTACTTC.

This clonotype was counted a few times. An end of the junction does not agree with germline; a read error may underlie this. The chain carries TRBV7-9 and TRBJ1-2; 9 bases are shared with TRBD1. This CDR3 has 11 amino acids. Looked up from germline, CDR1 is SEHNR and CDR2 is FQNEAQ (reference sequence). The CDR3 coding sequence is TGTGCCAGCAGCTTAGTACAGGGGGCCCACTTC. Residues: CASSLVQGAHF.

This chain connects TRBV6-2 or TRBV6-3 to TRBJ1-1, with D tentatively TRBD1 (5 bases). This CDR3 spans 15 amino acids. CDR1 and CDR2 from the germline V gene are MNHEY and SVGEGT. Between the trimmed V and J ends, which lost 2 bases and 3 bases, there was a span of 13 bases. The CDR3 coding sequence is TGTGCCAGCAGTTACCGGGTCAGGGAGGACACTGAAGCTTTCTTT. Its translation: CASSYRVREDTEAFF.

The chain has TRBV5-1 and TRBJ2-3, with 7 bases that match TRBD1. The junction had 5 bases not matched to a gene; V was cut back by 7 bases and J by 0 bases. The germline gives CDR1 SGHRS, CDR2 YFSETQ. The CDR3 runs to 14 residues. CDR3 protein: CASYRDRSTDTQYF. The CDR3 nucleotides read TGCGCCAGCTACCGGGACAGAAGCACAGATACGCAGTATTTT.

This chain uses TRBV5-1 with TRBJ2-7; TRBD1 aligns across 9 bases. The germline V gene encodes CDR1 SGHRS and CDR2 YFSETQ. This CDR3 is 15 amino acids long. Losses at the gene ends were 8 bases for V and 5 bases for J; bases not matched to a gene: 14. CDR3 DNA: TGCGCCAGTTCGAAAATTGGGACAGGGATGGACGAGCAGTACTTC. This codes for CASSKIGTGMDEQYF. Together with reference TRBV5-1 and TRBJ2-7, the CDR3 gives the full variable domain: KAGVTQTPRYLIKTRGQQVTLSCSPISGHRSVSWYQQTPGQGLQFLFEYFSETQRNKGNFPGRFSGRQFSNSRSEMNVSTLELGDSALYLCASSKIGTGMDEQYFGPGTRLTVT.

This clonotype turned up a few times. The chain joins TRBV12-3 or TRBV12-4 to TRBJ2-6; a possible D gene is TRBD2 (5 bases). With 5 bases removed from V and 0 bases from J, the gap between germline ends came to 17 bases. The CDR3 loop spans 18 amino acids. The CDR3 DNA follows: TGTGCCAGCAGTGAGGATCGGGAAGGGATCTCTGGGGCCAACGTCCTGACTTTC. Protein sequence: CASSEDREGISGANVLTF.

The rearrangement joins TRBV16 to TRBJ1-2; 11 bases are a match to TRBD1. Looked up from germline, CDR1 is KGHSY and CDR2 is FQNENV. V lost 6 bases and J lost 8; bases outside the gene matches: 8. The CDR3 is 14 residues long. The CDR3, as DNA: TGTGCCAGCAGTCGGCAGGGACAGGGGGTCGGCTACACCTTC. Translating gives CASSRQGQGVGYTF.

This clonotype was counted at least ten times. V usage is TRBV4-3 and J usage is TRBJ1-2, with 9 positions matching TRBD1. V lost 0 bases to trimming and J lost 7 bases; unmatched junction nucleotides: 6. The V gene's germline CDR1 is LGHNA and CDR2 YSLEER. This CDR3 is built from 15 residues. The CDR3 sequence is CASSQEFNRGLGYTF. CDR3 DNA: TGCGCCAGCAGCCAAGAGTTTAACAGGGGGCTTGGCTACACCTTC.

V is TRBV30 and J is TRBJ2-7; no reliable D call. Germline loops: CDR1 GTSNPN, CDR2 SVGIG (reference sequence). The CDR3 loop spans 11 amino acids. Trimming left V 1 base short and J 3 bases short, with 4 bases between. DNA for the CDR3: TGTGCCTGGAGTGACCTCTACGAGCAGTACGTC. Amino acids: CAWSDLYEQYV.

The chain joins TRBV3-1 to TRBJ1-5; 9 bases fit TRBD1. V shed 3 bases and J 5 bases; nucleotides not matched to a gene: 2. The CDR3 is 14 amino acids. The germline V gene encodes CDR1 LGHDT and CDR2 YNNKEL (reference sequence). This CDR3 reads CASSHHRGHQPQHF. The CDR3 DNA sequence: TGTGCCAGCAGCCATCACAGGGGGCATCAGCCCCAGCATTTT.